These T cell receptor beta chains were read from a single sample in a study. MiXCR was run by TCRdb on the 5' RACE reads, yielding one entry per CDR3 protein. Of about 53,000 distinct CDR3 sequences detected, approximately 25% appear once; the ten largest clones hold 3.2%. Sequenced material: tumor-infiltrating naive CD4+ T cells sorted from the breast tumor. These TCRs come from a female donor with breast cancer. Each CDR3 is given with its conserved first and last residue. Each record gives: CDR3 protein, CDR3 DNA, V gene, clone size, D gene, J gene. A D gene is named only where the DNA matches it firmly. Where a row states a size, it is once, few, many or the class of an expanded clone; other rows omit it.

cdr3_aa: CSASPLAENYNEQFF
cdr3_nt: TGCAGTGCTTCACCACTAGCGGAGAATTACAATGAGCAGTTCTTC
v_call: TRBV20-1
clone_size: many
d_call: TRBD2
j_call: TRBJ2-1

cdr3_aa: CASSDSRTTGELFF
cdr3_nt: TGTGCCAGCAGTGATAGTCGGACGACCGGGGAGCTGTTTTTT
v_call: TRBV2
clone_size: few
d_call: NA
j_call: TRBJ2-2

cdr3_aa: CASSGWGSTEAFF
cdr3_nt: TGTGCCAGCAGTGGGTGGGGCAGCACTGAAGCTTTCTTT
v_call: TRBV12-3/TRBV12-4
clone_size: NA
d_call: NA
j_call: TRBJ1-1

cdr3_aa: CSVATSYEQYF
cdr3_nt: TGCAGCGTTGCTACCTCCTACGAGCAGTACTTC
v_call: TRBV29-1
clone_size: NA
d_call: NA
j_call: TRBJ2-7

cdr3_aa: CASSQESLSLEAGTEAFF
cdr3_nt: TGCGCCAGCAGCCAAGAATCCTTAAGCCTGGAGGCGGGCACTGAAGCTTTCTTT
v_call: TRBV4-1
clone_size: few
d_call: NA
j_call: TRBJ1-1

cdr3_aa: CASSLTSLGLDEQYF
cdr3_nt: TGCGCCAGCAGCTTGACTAGCTTAGGTCTGGACGAGCAGTACTTC
v_call: TRBV5-1
clone_size: few
d_call: NA
j_call: TRBJ2-7

cdr3_aa: CASRLRGQGETQYF
cdr3_nt: TGTGCCAGCAGGTTAAGGGGACAGGGAGAGACCCAGTACTTC
v_call: TRBV12-3/TRBV12-4
clone_size: NA
d_call: TRBD1
j_call: TRBJ2-5

cdr3_aa: CASSLDPGSNNEQFF
cdr3_nt: TGCGCCAGCAGCTTGGACCCAGGGTCAAACAATGAGCAGTTCTTC
v_call: TRBV5-1
clone_size: NA
d_call: NA
j_call: TRBJ2-1

cdr3_aa: CSARDWGEGQETQYF
cdr3_nt: TGCAGTGCTAGAGATTGGGGGGAGGGTCAAGAGACCCAGTACTTC
v_call: TRBV20-1
clone_size: few
d_call: TRBD2
j_call: TRBJ2-5

cdr3_aa: CAWRGQGIAYEQYF
cdr3_nt: TGTGCCTGGAGAGGACAAGGTATCGCCTACGAGCAGTACTTC
v_call: TRBV30
clone_size: NA
d_call: NA
j_call: TRBJ2-7

cdr3_aa: CASSRTGSYEKLFF
cdr3_nt: TGTGCCAGCAGCCGGACAGGTTCTTACGAAAAACTGTTTTTT
v_call: TRBV7-9
clone_size: many
d_call: TRBD1
j_call: TRBJ1-4

cdr3_aa: CASSLTSTGGRAYSNQPQHF
cdr3_nt: TGTGCCAGCAGCTTAACTTCGACAGGGGGCCGAGCTTATAGCAATCAGCCCCAGCATTTT
v_call: TRBV7-3
clone_size: NA
d_call: TRBD1
j_call: TRBJ1-5

cdr3_aa: CASSAGEGSARRPGELFF
cdr3_nt: TGTGCCAGCAGCGCCGGGGAGGGGTCGGCTCGTAGGCCCGGGGAGCTGTTTTTT
v_call: TRBV9
clone_size: NA
d_call: TRBD2
j_call: TRBJ2-2

cdr3_aa: CASSEPGAGGYEQYF
cdr3_nt: TGTGCCAGCAGTGAACCCGGGGCAGGGGGCTACGAGCAGTACTTC
v_call: TRBV6-1
clone_size: NA
d_call: TRBD1
j_call: TRBJ2-7

cdr3_aa: CASSRTGNEQFF
cdr3_nt: TGCGCCAGCAGCCGGACGGGCAATGAGCAGTTCTTC
v_call: TRBV5-1
clone_size: many
d_call: NA
j_call: TRBJ2-1

cdr3_aa: CATSSLGLNTEAFF
cdr3_nt: TGTGCCACCAGCAGTTTGGGTCTGAACACTGAAGCTTTCTTT
v_call: TRBV15
clone_size: NA
d_call: NA
j_call: TRBJ1-1

cdr3_aa: CASRSDSSGNTIYF
cdr3_nt: TGTGCCAGCAGGTCGGACAGCTCTGGAAACACCATATATTTT
v_call: TRBV6-5
clone_size: few
d_call: NA
j_call: TRBJ1-3

cdr3_aa: CASALQTSAYNEQFF
cdr3_nt: TGTGCCAGCGCTCTGCAAACTAGCGCATACAATGAGCAGTTCTTC
v_call: TRBV5-6
clone_size: NA
d_call: TRBD2
j_call: TRBJ2-1

cdr3_aa: CSVYTRENEQFF
cdr3_nt: TGCAGCGTTTATACCAGGGAGAATGAGCAGTTCTTC
v_call: TRBV29-1
clone_size: many
d_call: NA
j_call: TRBJ2-1

cdr3_aa: CASSLLSGANYGYTF
cdr3_nt: TGCGCCAGCAGCTTGTTGTCAGGAGCTAACTATGGCTACACCTTC
v_call: TRBV5-1
clone_size: NA
d_call: NA
j_call: TRBJ1-2

cdr3_aa: CASSLVSQDTEAFF
cdr3_nt: TGCGCCAGCAGCTTGGTCAGCCAGGACACTGAAGCTTTCTTT
v_call: TRBV5-1
clone_size: few
d_call: NA
j_call: TRBJ1-1

cdr3_aa: CASSEAGQYQETQYF
cdr3_nt: TGTGCCAGCAGTGAGGCGGGACAGTACCAAGAGACCCAGTACTTC
v_call: TRBV6-1
clone_size: many
d_call: NA
j_call: TRBJ2-5

cdr3_aa: CASSFLAADYEQYF
cdr3_nt: TGTGCCAGCAGCTTTTTGGCCGCCGACTACGAGCAGTACTTC
v_call: TRBV5-6
clone_size: NA
d_call: NA
j_call: TRBJ2-7

cdr3_aa: CASSMKLGLASEQFF
cdr3_nt: TGTGCCAGCAGCATGAAGCTGGGACTAGCGAGTGAGCAGTTCTTC
v_call: TRBV27
clone_size: few
d_call: TRBD2
j_call: TRBJ2-1

cdr3_aa: CSAPSHTNTGELFF
cdr3_nt: TGCAGTGCTCCTTCCCATACGAACACCGGGGAGCTGTTTTTT
v_call: TRBV20-1
clone_size: few
d_call: NA
j_call: TRBJ2-2

cdr3_aa: CATPRALGGELFF
cdr3_nt: TGTGCCACCCCGAGGGCGCTCGGCGGGGAGCTGTTTTTT
v_call: TRBV7-2
clone_size: few
d_call: NA
j_call: TRBJ2-2

cdr3_aa: CASSLSGSTDTQYF
cdr3_nt: TGTGCCAGCAGCCTTAGCGGGAGCACAGATACGCAGTATTTT
v_call: TRBV11-2
clone_size: few
d_call: TRBD2
j_call: TRBJ2-3

cdr3_aa: CASSLGTTPVVNIQYF
cdr3_nt: TGCGCCAGCAGCTTGGGGACTACCCCAGTGGTGAACATTCAGTACTTC
v_call: TRBV5-1
clone_size: medium-sized
d_call: NA
j_call: TRBJ2-4

cdr3_aa: CASSPQWLDTEAFF
cdr3_nt: TGTGCCAGCAGCCCTCAGTGGTTGGACACTGAAGCTTTCTTT
v_call: TRBV7-9
clone_size: NA
d_call: NA
j_call: TRBJ1-1

cdr3_aa: CASSPPTARSYEQYF
cdr3_nt: TGTGCCAGCTCACCACCGACAGCCCGTTCCTACGAGCAGTACTTC
v_call: TRBV18
clone_size: NA
d_call: NA
j_call: TRBJ2-7

cdr3_aa: CTSSLAGHKNTEAFF
cdr3_nt: TGCACCAGCAGCTTGGCCGGACACAAGAACACTGAAGCTTTCTTT
v_call: TRBV5-1
clone_size: NA
d_call: NA
j_call: TRBJ1-1

cdr3_aa: CASSSGQGTRGEKLFF
cdr3_nt: TGTGCCAGCAGTTCGGGACAAGGAACCCGTGGTGAAAAACTGTTTTTT
v_call: TRBV5-5
clone_size: NA
d_call: NA
j_call: TRBJ1-4

cdr3_aa: CASSLPQSDQQYF
cdr3_nt: TGCGCCAGCAGCTTGCCCCAGTCGGACCAGCAGTACTTC
v_call: TRBV5-1
clone_size: NA
d_call: NA
j_call: TRBJ2-7

cdr3_aa: CSARAPDRGNVEAFF
cdr3_nt: TGCAGTGCTAGGGCCCCTGACAGGGGGAATGTTGAAGCTTTCTTT
v_call: TRBV20-1
clone_size: NA
d_call: TRBD1
j_call: TRBJ1-1

cdr3_aa: CASSFGQGNEKLFF
cdr3_nt: TGTGCCAGCAGCTTCGGCCAGGGAAATGAAAAACTGTTTTTT
v_call: TRBV5-5
clone_size: few
d_call: NA
j_call: TRBJ1-4

cdr3_aa: CATLGIAGDSYNEQFF
cdr3_nt: TGTGCCACACTGGGCATAGCGGGAGACTCCTACAATGAGCAGTTCTTC
v_call: TRBV10-3
clone_size: NA
d_call: TRBD2
j_call: TRBJ2-1

cdr3_aa: CASRALDDLNIQYF
cdr3_nt: TGTGCCAGCCGGGCCCTGGACGATCTAAACATTCAGTACTTC
v_call: TRBV27
clone_size: few
d_call: NA
j_call: TRBJ2-4

cdr3_aa: CASSEDRSSYNEQFF
cdr3_nt: TGTGCCAGCAGTGAGGACAGGTCCTCCTACAATGAGCAGTTCTTC
v_call: TRBV2
clone_size: few
d_call: TRBD1
j_call: TRBJ2-1

cdr3_aa: CASSLAGAYEQYF
cdr3_nt: TGTGCCAGCAGCTTAGCGGGGGCCTACGAGCAGTACTTC
v_call: TRBV7-3
clone_size: few
d_call: TRBD2
j_call: TRBJ2-7

cdr3_aa: CASSYSPGEKLFF
cdr3_nt: TGCGCCAGCAGCTATTCCCCGGGCGAAAAACTGTTTTTT
v_call: TRBV5-1
clone_size: many
d_call: NA
j_call: TRBJ1-4

cdr3_aa: CSVMGQGGYYGYTF
cdr3_nt: TGCAGCGTCATGGGACAGGGGGGATATTATGGCTACACCTTC
v_call: TRBV29-1
clone_size: NA
d_call: TRBD1
j_call: TRBJ1-2

cdr3_aa: CSAGLVSTDTQYF
cdr3_nt: TGCAGTGCTGGTTTGGTTAGCACAGATACGCAGTATTTT
v_call: TRBV20-1
clone_size: few
d_call: NA
j_call: TRBJ2-3

cdr3_aa: CASGSRGSLTYEQYF
cdr3_nt: TGTGCCAGCGGGAGCCGGGGCAGCCTAACCTACGAGCAGTACTTC
v_call: TRBV6-2/TRBV6-3
clone_size: many
d_call: NA
j_call: TRBJ2-7

cdr3_aa: CATRTNTNTGELFF
cdr3_nt: TGTGCCACCAGGACTAATACGAACACCGGGGAGCTGTTTTTT
v_call: TRBV24-1
clone_size: NA
d_call: NA
j_call: TRBJ2-2

cdr3_aa: CASRYRINEKLFF
cdr3_nt: TGCGCCAGCAGGTATAGGATTAATGAAAAACTGTTTTTT
v_call: TRBV5-1
clone_size: NA
d_call: NA
j_call: TRBJ1-4

cdr3_aa: CASSRPGREQFF
cdr3_nt: TGTGCCAGCAGCCGACCCGGGCGTGAGCAGTTCTTC
v_call: TRBV6-2/TRBV6-3
clone_size: NA
d_call: NA
j_call: TRBJ2-1

cdr3_aa: CASSFKRGANEKLFF
cdr3_nt: TGCGCCAGCAGCTTTAAAAGGGGGGCTAATGAAAAACTGTTTTTT
v_call: TRBV5-1
clone_size: NA
d_call: NA
j_call: TRBJ1-4

cdr3_aa: CASSLYSSGELFF
cdr3_nt: TGTGCCAGCAGCTTATATTCGTCCGGGGAGCTGTTTTTT
v_call: TRBV7-3
clone_size: NA
d_call: NA
j_call: TRBJ2-2

cdr3_aa: CTSSSSGYNRLSNTEAFF
cdr3_nt: TGTACTAGCAGCTCAAGCGGGTACAACAGGTTATCGAACACTGAAGCTTTCTTT
v_call: TRBV7-7
clone_size: once
d_call: NA
j_call: TRBJ1-1

cdr3_aa: CASSEYPRGAYEQYF
cdr3_nt: TGTGCCAGCAGTGAATATCCCCGGGGAGCCTACGAGCAGTACTTC
v_call: TRBV6-5
clone_size: NA
d_call: NA
j_call: TRBJ2-7

cdr3_aa: CASSPRLGDTSGYTF
cdr3_nt: TGTGCCAGCAGCCCGAGATTAGGAGATACTTCAGGCTACACCTTC
v_call: TRBV4-2
clone_size: NA
d_call: NA
j_call: TRBJ1-2

cdr3_aa: CASQKGSNTGELFF
cdr3_nt: TGTGCCAGCCAAAAAGGGAGTAACACCGGGGAGCTGTTTTTT
v_call: TRBV7-8
clone_size: few
d_call: NA
j_call: TRBJ2-2

cdr3_aa: CASSLVAQGTDTQYF
cdr3_nt: TGTGCCAGCAGCTTAGTAGCCCAAGGGACAGATACGCAGTATTTT
v_call: TRBV9
clone_size: NA
d_call: NA
j_call: TRBJ2-3

cdr3_aa: CASSYGGGGTHQPQHF
cdr3_nt: TGTGCCAGCAGTTACGGAGGGGGCGGCACCCATCAGCCCCAGCATTTT
v_call: TRBV6-6
clone_size: few
d_call: TRBD1
j_call: TRBJ1-5